Given below is one TCR beta chain in context. The germline V and J ends were trimmed by 1 base and 3 bases, with 12 bases remaining between them. The CDR3 is made up of 15 amino acids. The V gene's germline CDR1 is GTSNPN and CDR2 SVGIG (reference sequence). Using immunoSEQ multiplex PCR, the repertoire was profiled, and TCRdb retains in-frame clones only, with some absent. In the table there are about 2 million clones, roughly 94% of which are singletons. CD45RO-negative cells were positively selected for CCR7, leaving out terminally differentiated effector memory CD45RA+ cells. These data come from a study of shared clonotypes between healthy human individuals.

J is TRBJ2-2 and V is TRBV30, with D uncertain. The specimen sequenced was naive CD8+ T cells sorted from blood. The TCR sequence derives from a young man in good health. CDR3 amino acids: CAWSEGVAHTGELFF. CDR3 bases: TGTGCCTGGAGTGAGGGCGTAGCCCACACCGGGGAGCTGTTTTTT.